These 17 T cell receptor beta chains were sequenced from one sample in a study of shared clonotypes between healthy human individuals. Some clones are missing from TCRdb's copy, which holds only in-frame ones; the method was immunoSEQ multiplex PCR. Of 2,500,000 or so clones in the sample, approximately 94% were seen once. Sequences were obtained from naive CD4+ T cells from PBMCs. As to subset: CD45RA+ positively selected. Every receptor here comes from a man younger than 35 in good health. Some clones in this sample may be carry-over from other donors' samples.

Note on this clone: The sample carries other DNA sequences with the same CDR3. The chain recombines TRBV6-5 with TRBJ1-1; no clear D gene. Trimming removed 4 bases from V and 1 base from J, with 7 bases in between. The CDR3 sequence is 13 residues long. CDR1 is MNHEY and CDR2 is SVGAGI in the germline V gene. The CDR3, as DNA: TGTGCCAGCAGTTTCGGCGGGAACACTGAAGCTTTCTTT. Its protein product is CASSFGGNTEAFF.

CDR3 sequence: CASSRRLAAQYF. CDR3 bases: TGTGCCAGCAGCCGCCGACTAGCTGCGCAGTATTTT. The rearrangement joins TRBV2 to TRBJ2-3; 7 bases agree with TRBD2. CDR1 and CDR2 from the germline V gene are SNHLY and FYNNEI. This CDR3 comprises 12 residues. V shed 6 bases and J 10 bases; nucleotides not matched to a gene: 7.

The rearrangement joins TRBV6-5 to TRBJ2-7, with 8 bases aligning to TRBD2. The CDR3 loop spans 15 amino acids. CDR1 is MNHEY, CDR2 SVGAGI, per germline. The V and J ends lost 4 bases and 4 bases, in that order; junction bases with no gene match: 9. The CDR3 DNA reads as TGTGCCAGCAGTTCAGTATGGAGCGGGAGTTACGAGCAGTACTTC. Translating it yields CASSSVWSGSYEQYF.

The CDR3 DNA follows: TGCGCCAGCAGCCTTACTAGCGGGTTCGACGAGCAGTACTTC. Translating gives CASSLTSGFDEQYF. The rearrangement joins TRBV10-1 to TRBJ2-7, with 9 bases identical to TRBD2. CDR3 size: 14 residues. Germline CDR1 and CDR2: WNHNN and SYGVQD (reference sequence). The ends lost 6 bases at V and 5 bases at J; junction bases unmatched: 8.

This clone was counted once. The chain uses TRBV5-1 and TRBJ2-5, with TRBD1 as a possible D gene (5 bases). The CDR3 runs 15 residues. V was pared by 0 bases and J by 1 base, with 10 bases between. Looked up from germline, CDR1 is SGHRS and CDR2 is YFSETQ. CDR3 in DNA: TGCGCCAGCAGCTTGGTGGACACGTCCCAAGAGACCCAGTACTTC. Its protein product is CASSLVDTSQETQYF.

This chain joins TRBV13 and TRBJ1-1; D is undetermined. Germline V gene data show CDR1 as PRHDT and CDR2 as FYEKMQ (reference sequence). The CDR3 sequence is 14 residues long. V lost 2 bases and J lost 1, with 8 bases in between. CDR3 in amino acids: CASSLLRRNTEAFF. The CDR3 DNA reads TGTGCCAGCAGCTTATTGAGGAGGAACACTGAAGCTTTCTTT.

V gene TRBV9 combines with J gene TRBJ2-5; D ambiguous. Germline assignment: CDR1 SGDLS and CDR2 YYNGEE. Trimming pared 0 bases from V and 7 bases from J, leaving 10 bases between. This CDR3 has 13 amino acids. DNA for the CDR3: TGTGCCAGCAGCGTAGGAGATTACGGGACCCAGTACTTC. Amino acid sequence: CASSVGDYGTQYF.

The V call is TRBV5-4, the J call TRBJ2-7, with D perhaps TRBD1 or TRBD2 (6 bases each). V lost 4 bases and J 2 bases, leaving 13 bases between the germline ends. This CDR3 region has 14 residues. The germline V gene encodes CDR1 SGHNT and CDR2 YYREEE (reference sequence). The CDR3, as DNA: TGTGCCAGCAGCGGTGGACGGGGGCCCTACGAGCAGTACTTC. Protein: CASSGGRGPYEQYF.

The V and J genes are TRBV18 and TRBJ1-4; the D is unclear. The CDR3 has 14 residues. The V end lost 6 bases, the J end lost 7 bases, and 15 bases lay between the germline ends. CDR1 is KGHSH and CDR2 is LQKENI in the germline V gene. The CDR3 region is CASSPVVGGEKLFF. The CDR3 region has the DNA TGTGCCAGCTCCCCGGTCGTAGGTGGTGAAAAACTGTTTTTT. Variable domain in full (rest from reference TRBV18 and TRBJ1-4): NAGVMQNPRHLVRRRGQEARLRCSPMKGHSHVYWYRQLPEEGLKFMVYLQKENIIDESGMPKERFSAEFPKEGPSILRIQQVVRGDSAAYFCASSPVVGGEKLFFGSGTQLSVL.

The V gene is TRBV5-6, the J gene TRBJ2-3; tentatively, D is TRBD1 or TRBD2 (5 bases each). The length of the CDR3 is 17 residues. Trimming removed 4 bases from V and 3 bases from J, with 21 bases in between. In germline, CDR1 is SGHDT, CDR2 YYEEEE. The CDR3 spells CASSDYNRRPWTDTQYF. The DNA for the CDR3 is TGTGCCAGCAGCGACTATAACAGGCGCCCGTGGACAGATACGCAGTATTTT.

The table lists this clone with a count of one. The CDR3 bases are TGTGCCAGCACCCTTCTGGGGACTGCCACCTACGAGCAGTACTTC. This translates into CASTLLGTATYEQYF. The chain combines TRBV7-9 with TRBJ2-7, with D possibly being TRBD2 (6 bases). The CDR3 totals 15 residues. Deletions cut 7 bases from V and 2 bases from J, with 18 bases between. Germline V CDR1 and CDR2: SEHNR, FQNEAQ (reference sequence).

The chain couples TRBV9 to TRBJ2-2; either TRBD1 or TRBD2 may fit D (5 bases each). With 0 bases removed from V and 1 base from J, the gap between germline ends came to 16 bases. CDR3 length: 18 residues. The germline V gene has CDR1 SGDLS and CDR2 YYNGEE. The CDR3 nucleotides read TGTGCCAGCAGCGTAGTTGGGGGAAATATCCTGAACACCGGGGAGCTGTTTTTT. This codes for CASSVVGGNILNTGELFF.

A note on this clone: Different DNA sequences within this sample yield the same CDR3. The V call is TRBV5-1, the J call TRBJ2-2; the D gene is possibly TRBD2 (6 bases). Looked up from germline, CDR1 is SGHRS and CDR2 is YFSETQ. The CDR3 runs to 15 residues. V was clipped by 2 bases and J by 3 bases, with 11 bases between them. The CDR3, as DNA: TGCGCCAGCAGCTTAGGTAGCGGTGACACCGGGGAGCTGTTTTTT. Its translation: CASSLGSGDTGELFF.

The chain employs TRBV10-2 and TRBJ2-1; 7 bases map to TRBD2. J was trimmed by 7 bases and V by 8 bases; bases with no gene match: 8. This CDR3 spans 13 amino acids. The germline gives CDR1 WSHSY, CDR2 SAAADI. CDR3 residues: CASVEASGNEQFF. For the CDR3, the DNA is TGCGCCAGCGTCGAGGCTAGCGGTAATGAGCAGTTCTTC.

The V call is TRBV9, the J call TRBJ2-7; 8 bases are shared with TRBD2. This CDR3 contains 14 residues. Germline lookup yields CDR1 SGDLS and CDR2 YYNGEE. V gave up 4 bases and J gave up 5 bases; unmatched junction bases: 8. The DNA of the CDR3 is TGTGCCAGCAGCCCCGGGAGGGGGAGGAACGAGCAGTACTTC. Its protein product is CASSPGRGRNEQYF.

This chain joins TRBV5-4 and TRBJ2-7; the match to TRBD1 covers 7 bases. V shed 2 bases, J shed 4 bases, and the junction held 6 bases outside the gene matches. Germline CDR1 SGHNT, CDR2 YYREEE (reference sequence). The CDR3 sequence is 14 residues long. For the CDR3, the DNA is TGTGCCAGCAGCTTTGGAGACAGGGTATACGAGCAGTACTTC. As protein: CASSFGDRVYEQYF.

This clone has a single count. The chain joins TRBV18 to TRBJ1-1; D gene ambiguous. The CDR3 is made up of 16 amino acids. Deletions cut 2 bases from V and 5 bases from J, with 18 bases between. Germline CDR1 and CDR2: KGHSH and LQKENI. In nucleotides, the CDR3 is TGTGCCAGCTCACCAGGGCTTGGCAGACCGGGGACTGAAGCTTTCTTT. It yields the protein CASSPGLGRPGTEAFF.